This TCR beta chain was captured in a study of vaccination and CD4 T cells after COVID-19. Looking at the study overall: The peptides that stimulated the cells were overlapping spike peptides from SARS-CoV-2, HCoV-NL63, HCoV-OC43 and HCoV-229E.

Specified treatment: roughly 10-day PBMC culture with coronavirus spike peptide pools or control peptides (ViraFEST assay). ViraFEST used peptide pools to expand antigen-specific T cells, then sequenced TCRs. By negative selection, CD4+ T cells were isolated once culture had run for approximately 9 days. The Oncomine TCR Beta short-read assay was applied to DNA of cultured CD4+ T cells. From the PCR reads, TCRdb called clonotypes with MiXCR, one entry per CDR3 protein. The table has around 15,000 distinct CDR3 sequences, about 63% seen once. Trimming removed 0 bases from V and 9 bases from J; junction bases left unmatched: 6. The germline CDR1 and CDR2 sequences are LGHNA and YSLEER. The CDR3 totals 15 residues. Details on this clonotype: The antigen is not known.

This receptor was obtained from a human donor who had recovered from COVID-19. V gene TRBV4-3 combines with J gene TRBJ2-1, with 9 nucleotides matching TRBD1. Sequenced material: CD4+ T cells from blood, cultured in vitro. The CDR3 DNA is TGCGCCAGCAGCCAAGATTGGACAGGGGAACGTGAGCAGTTCTTC. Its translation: CASSQDWTGEREQFF.